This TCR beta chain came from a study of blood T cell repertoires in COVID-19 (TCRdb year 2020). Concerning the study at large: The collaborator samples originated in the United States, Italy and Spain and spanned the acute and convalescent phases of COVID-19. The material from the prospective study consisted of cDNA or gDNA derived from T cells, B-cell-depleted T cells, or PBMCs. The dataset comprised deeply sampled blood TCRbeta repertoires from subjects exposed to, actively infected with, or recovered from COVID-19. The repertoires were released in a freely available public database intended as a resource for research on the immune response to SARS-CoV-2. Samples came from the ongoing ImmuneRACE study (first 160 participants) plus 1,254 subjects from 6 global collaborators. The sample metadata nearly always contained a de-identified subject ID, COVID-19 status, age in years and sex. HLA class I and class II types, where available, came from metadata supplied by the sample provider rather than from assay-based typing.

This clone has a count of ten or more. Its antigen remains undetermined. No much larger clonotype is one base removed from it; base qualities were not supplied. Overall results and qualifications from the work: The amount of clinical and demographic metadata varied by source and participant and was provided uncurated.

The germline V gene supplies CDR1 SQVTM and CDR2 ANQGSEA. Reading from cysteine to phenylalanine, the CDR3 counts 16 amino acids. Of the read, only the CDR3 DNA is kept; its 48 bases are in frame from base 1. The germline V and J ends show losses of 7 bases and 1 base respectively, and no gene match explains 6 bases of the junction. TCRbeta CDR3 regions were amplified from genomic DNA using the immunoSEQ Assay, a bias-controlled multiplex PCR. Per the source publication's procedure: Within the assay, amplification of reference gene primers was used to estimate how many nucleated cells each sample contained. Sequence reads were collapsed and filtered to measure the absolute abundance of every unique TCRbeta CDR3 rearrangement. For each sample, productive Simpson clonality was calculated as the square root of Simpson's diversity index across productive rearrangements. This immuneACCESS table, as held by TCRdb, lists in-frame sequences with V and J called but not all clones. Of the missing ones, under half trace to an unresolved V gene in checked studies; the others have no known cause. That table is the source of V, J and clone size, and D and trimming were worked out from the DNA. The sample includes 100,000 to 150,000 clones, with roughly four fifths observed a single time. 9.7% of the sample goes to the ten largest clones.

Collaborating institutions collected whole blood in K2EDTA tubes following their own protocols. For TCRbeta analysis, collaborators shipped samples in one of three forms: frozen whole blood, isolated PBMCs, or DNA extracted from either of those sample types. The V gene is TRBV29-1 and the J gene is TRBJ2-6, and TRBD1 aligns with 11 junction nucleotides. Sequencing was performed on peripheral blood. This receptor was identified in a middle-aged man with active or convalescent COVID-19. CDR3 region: CSAGQGAVSGANVLTF. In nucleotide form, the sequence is TGCAGCGCTGGACAGGGGGCCGTGTCTGGGGCCAACGTCCTGACTTTC.